A single sample gave rise to the 32 T cell receptor beta chains below, sequenced in a study of response to subunit inactivated influenza vaccine. Each CDR3 protein gets one entry after TCRdb re-called the RT-PCR reads with MiXCR. The profile covers hundreds of thousands of distinct CDR3 sequences, with 7.6% appearing a single time and roughly 13% taken by the ten largest. This material consisted of PBMCs from blood, taken 23 months after vaccination. These receptor sequences come from a man aged 45 to 75 who received an inactivated influenza vaccine.

The chain carries TRBV5-5 and TRBJ2-5; D is ambiguous. Trimming removed 2 bases at V and 5 bases at J, with 13 bases between. CDR1 is SGHKS and CDR2 is YYEKEE in the germline V gene (reference sequence). CDR3 length: 14 residues. CDR3 amino acids: CASSFGSEEETQYF. The CDR3 DNA reads TGTGCCAGCAGCTTTGGGTCTGAAGAGGAGACCCAGTACTTC.

This clonotype was counted a few times. This chain connects TRBV28 to TRBJ2-7; 7 bases fit TRBD1. The V segment lost 6 bases and the J segment 2 bases; nucleotides outside the gene matches: 4. This CDR3 is built from 13 residues. The germline gives CDR1 MDHEN, CDR2 SYDVKM. Here the CDR3 DNA reads TGTGCCAGCAGGAACACAGGGGCCTACGAGCAGTACTTC. It is translated as CASRNTGAYEQYF. Based on the CDR3 plus reference TRBV28 and TRBJ2-7, the full variable domain is DVKVTQSSRYLVKRTGEKVFLECVQDMDHENMFWYRQDPGLGLRLIYFSYDVKMKEKGDIPEGYSVSREKKERFSLILESASTNQTSMYLCASRNTGAYEQYFGPGTRLTVT.

This clonotype came up a few times. The chain uses TRBV5-1 and TRBJ2-3; 7 nucleotides align to TRBD2. The germline CDR1 and CDR2 sequences are SGHRS and YFSETQ. With 4 bases clipped from V and 4 bases from J, the junction kept 6 bases outside the gene matches. The CDR3 loop spans 14 amino acids. CDR3: CASSREGFPDTQYF. In nucleotides, the CDR3 is TGCGCCAGCAGCAGGGAGGGGTTCCCAGATACGCAGTATTTT.

This clonotype was detected many times. The V gene is TRBV7-2, the J gene TRBJ2-1, with D maybe TRBD2 (5 bases). The germline CDR1 and CDR2 sequences are SGHTA and FQGNSA. CDR3 length equals 12 residues. V shed 4 bases and J shed 14 bases, with 15 bases lying between them. The chain's CDR3 is CASSSISVRKFF. CDR3 coding DNA: TGTGCCAGCAGCTCGATTAGCGTTAGGAAGTTCTTC.

The J gene is TRBJ2-7, the V gene TRBV20-1, with TRBD2 as a possible D gene (6 bases). The V and J ends lost 3 bases and 4 bases respectively, with 16 bases between them. Germline values: CDR1 DFQATT, CDR2 SNEGSKA (reference sequence). This CDR3 comprises 14 residues. CDR3 amino acids: CSARAGTFPYEQYF. The CDR3 coding sequence is TGCAGTGCTAGGGCGGGGACTTTTCCTTACGAGCAGTACTTC.

The sample holds a few counts of this clonotype. The V call is TRBV28, the J call TRBJ1-2; D might be TRBD1 (6 bases). CDR3 length: 13 residues. The germline V and J ends were trimmed by 7 bases and 5 bases, with 14 bases remaining between them. The V gene's germline CDR1 is MDHEN and CDR2 SYDVKM. CDR3 bases: TGTGCCAGCACCTCAGGGGCCCGATATGGCTACACCTTC. It encodes CASTSGARYGYTF.

This clonotype was recorded at least ten times. The V and J genes are TRBV29-1 and TRBJ2-5; no definite D call. Between the trimmed V and J ends, which lost 4 bases and 5 bases, there was a span of 5 bases. CDR3 length: 10 residues. Germline CDR1 reads SQVTM; CDR2 reads ANQGSEA. CDR3 in DNA: TGCAGCGTTGTGTGGGAGACCCAGTACTTC. The encoded protein is CSVVWETQYF.

This chain joins TRBV15 and TRBJ2-1; 7 bases fit TRBD2. With V trimmed by 6 bases and J by 1 base, 3 bases remained unmatched. The CDR3 totals 14 residues. Germline values: CDR1 LNHNV, CDR2 YYDKDF (reference sequence). For the CDR3, the DNA is TGTGCCACCAGTGGGGAGGGTTCCTACAATGAGCAGTTCTTC. Amino acid sequence: CATSGEGSYNEQFF.

This clonotype was detected ten times or more. The chain carries TRBV20-1 and TRBJ2-3, with a possible D match to TRBD1 (5 bases). The ends were cut back, 5 bases at V and 5 bases at J, with 8 bases in the middle. There are 11 residues in the CDR3. Germline V gene sequence: CDR1 DFQATT, CDR2 SNEGSKA (reference sequence). As DNA, the CDR3 is TGCAGTGCTGGCCAGGGAGATACGCAGTATTTT. This translates into CSAGQGDTQYF.

V and J are TRBV7-2 and TRBJ2-7; tentatively, D is TRBD1 or TRBD2 (5 bases each). V dropped 4 bases and J dropped 3 bases, with 16 bases sitting between them. The CDR3 runs 15 residues. CDR1 is SGHTA and CDR2 is FQGNSA in the germline V gene. In DNA, the CDR3 is TGTGCCAGCAGCTCGGACGGGACGGTCTTCTACGAGCAGTACTTC. This gives the protein CASSSDGTVFYEQYF.

This clonotype appeared a few times. The chain links TRBV7-8 to TRBJ2-1; D is uncertain. The CDR3 is 13 residues long. CDR1 is SGHVS, CDR2 FQNEAQ, per germline. The V end lost 3 bases, the J end lost 7 bases, and 10 bases lay between the germline ends. As DNA, the CDR3 is TGTGCCAGCAGCTTCACAAGTCGGAATGAGCAGTTCTTC. It is translated as CASSFTSRNEQFF.

This clonotype has a count of ten or more. The chain couples TRBV29-1 to TRBJ2-7; D is undetermined. Between the trimmed V and J ends, which lost 4 bases and 6 bases, there was a span of 19 bases. Germline CDR1 reads SQVTM; CDR2 reads ANQGSEA. The CDR3 has 14 amino acids. The CDR3 DNA reads TGCAGCGTTGGGTCAGCGTCCTTTTCCGCCGAGCAGTACTTC. Residues: CSVGSASFSAEQYF.

This clonotype was detected only a few times. The chain employs TRBV20-1 and TRBJ2-3; D possibly matches TRBD1 or TRBD2 (5 bases each). With 4 bases removed from V and 6 bases from J, the gap between germline ends came to 17 bases. CDR1 is DFQATT and CDR2 is SNEGSKA in the germline V gene (reference sequence). This CDR3 contains 14 residues. The CDR3 sequence is CSAKTRDGWDTQYF. The CDR3 nucleotides are TGCAGTGCTAAGACCCGGGACGGGTGGGATACGCAGTATTTT.

In its sample, this clonotype was seen many times. The chain's CDR3 is CASSHAIGNTEAFF. The DNA for the CDR3 is TGTGCCAGCAGTCACGCAATAGGGAACACTGAAGCTTTCTTT. V is TRBV12-3 or TRBV12-4 and J is TRBJ1-1, with D uncertain. CDR3 length: 14 amino acids. The V gene lost 5 bases and the J gene lost 1 base, with 11 bases spanning the gap.

V is TRBV4-2 and J is TRBJ2-3; D unresolved. This CDR3 contains 15 residues. CDR1 and CDR2 (germline): LGHNA, YNFKEQ. Trimming removed 6 bases from V and 3 bases from J, with 16 bases in between. The CDR3 spells CASSPSLRFTDTQYF. The DNA for the CDR3 is TGTGCCAGCAGTCCGAGCCTGCGATTTACAGATACGCAGTATTTT.

This clonotype appeared a few times. The chain links TRBV10-3 to TRBJ2-1, with D perhaps TRBD2 (5 bases). CDR3 length equals 17 residues. CDR1 and CDR2 (germline): ENHRY, SYGVKD. The V end was cut by 1 base, the J end by 0 bases, with 13 bases between. The CDR3 nucleotides read TGTGCCATCAGTGAGTTACAGCGGAAGAGCTCCTACAATGAGCAGTTCTTC. As protein: CAISELQRKSSYNEQFF.

The gene calls are TRBV20-1 and TRBJ1-6; TRBD1 matches at 7 bases. The junction had 10 bases not matched to a gene; V was cut back by 4 bases and J by 7 bases. The CDR3 is 15 residues long. CDR1 is DFQATT, CDR2 SNEGSKA, per germline (reference sequence). This CDR3 reads CSAIRQGRVNSPLHF. CDR3 DNA: TGCAGTGCTATTCGACAGGGTAGGGTAAATTCACCCCTCCACTTT.

The chain employs TRBV20-1 and TRBJ2-7; no clear D gene. The V gene's germline CDR1 is DFQATT and CDR2 SNEGSKA (reference sequence). Deletions cut 3 bases from V and 3 bases from J, with 6 bases between. This CDR3 has 11 residues. CDR3 amino acids: CSARSHYEQYF. The CDR3 bases are TGCAGTGCTAGGTCACACTACGAGCAGTACTTC.

This clonotype was detected only a few times. V usage is TRBV5-6 and J usage is TRBJ2-3; 10 nucleotides line up with TRBD2. Germline trimming cut 4 bases from V and 2 bases from J; bases unmatched to any gene: 7. CDR3 length: 16 residues. Germline V lookup: CDR1 SGHDT, CDR2 YYEEEE. Here the CDR3 reads CASSLRLAGYTDTQYF. CDR3 in DNA: TGTGCCAGCAGCCTGAGACTAGCGGGTTACACAGATACGCAGTATTTT.

This clonotype has a handful of counts. This sequence joins TRBV7-9 and TRBJ1-2; TRBD1 matches at 8 bases. This CDR3 is 15 amino acids long. Trimming took 6 bases from V and 2 from J; bases not matched to a gene: 8. Looked up from germline, CDR1 is SEHNR and CDR2 is FQNEAQ (reference sequence). Here the CDR3 DNA reads TGTGCCAGCAGTCAAGGACAGGGAGGGAACTATGGCTACACCTTC. This codes for CASSQGQGGNYGYTF.

In this sample, this clonotype turned up many times. The chain recombines TRBV5-1 with TRBJ2-3; 7 positions match TRBD2. CDR3 size: 14 residues. Germline V gene lookup returns CDR1 SGHRS and CDR2 YFSETQ. J was trimmed by 3 bases and V by 0 bases; bases with no gene match: 1. The CDR3 spells CASSLERGTDTQYF. Here the CDR3 DNA reads TGCGCCAGCAGCTTGGAGCGGGGAACAGATACGCAGTATTTT. The variable domain in full, with the rest retrieved from reference TRBV5-1 and TRBJ2-3, is KAGVTQTPRYLIKTRGQQVTLSCSPISGHRSVSWYQQTPGQGLQFLFEYFSETQRNKGNFPGRFSGRQFSNSRSEMNVSTLELGDSALYLCASSLERGTDTQYFGPGTRLTVL.

In this sample, this clonotype turned up a few times. The CDR3 nucleotides are TGTGCCAGCAGTTTTCCAGAGCACGATGAGCAGTTCTTC. This sequence encodes CASSFPEHDEQFF. The chain carries TRBV28 and TRBJ2-1; the D is unclear. The CDR3 covers 13 residues. CDR1 is MDHEN and CDR2 is SYDVKM in the germline V gene. V lost 3 bases and J 8 bases, leaving 11 bases between the germline ends.

This chain joins TRBV20-1 and TRBJ2-7; TRBD1 aligns across 9 bases. J gave up 3 bases and V 5 bases, and 5 bases lay outside the gene matches. The CDR3 sequence is 13 residues long. CDR1 is DFQATT and CDR2 is SNEGSKA in the germline V gene (reference sequence). CDR3 loop: CSAYKTGGYEQYF. CDR3 DNA: TGCAGTGCTTATAAGACAGGGGGCTACGAGCAGTACTTC.

This clonotype appeared a few times. V is TRBV3-1 and J is TRBJ1-2; TRBD1 matches at 7 bases. Germline CDR1 reads LGHDT; CDR2 reads YNNKEL (reference sequence). This CDR3 spans 15 amino acids. With V trimmed by 3 bases and J by 2 bases, 6 bases remained unmatched. CDR3 amino acids: CASSQDLQGNYGYTF. The CDR3 coding sequence is TGTGCCAGCAGCCAGGATTTACAGGGGAACTATGGCTACACCTTC.

The gene calls are TRBV18 and TRBJ2-5; 7 bases line up with TRBD1. The ends lost 8 bases at V and 4 bases at J; junction bases unmatched: 7. Per the germline V gene, CDR1 is KGHSH and CDR2 is LQKENI. The CDR3 loop spans 13 amino acids. CDR3 nucleotide sequence: TGTGCCAGCGCCGCCGGGACAGCAGAGACCCAGTACTTC. Translating it yields CASAAGTAETQYF.

In its sample, this clonotype was seen a few times. The rearrangement links TRBV20-1 to TRBJ2-5, with D tentatively TRBD2 (7 bases). Germline CDR1 reads DFQATT; CDR2 reads SNEGSKA (reference sequence). Trimming took 0 bases from V and 2 from J, leaving 16 bases between them. The CDR3 extends over 16 amino acids. CDR3: CSARDIGGQLQETQYF. The CDR3 region has the DNA TGCAGTGCTAGAGATATCGGGGGGCAACTGCAAGAGACCCAGTACTTC.

This clonotype was recorded a few times. V is TRBV4-1 and J is TRBJ2-1; D might be TRBD2 (6 bases). Germline CDR1 reads MGHRA; CDR2 reads YSYEKL. The CDR3 runs 17 residues. Trimming cost V 4 bases and J 7 bases, with 23 bases left between them. DNA of the CDR3: TGCGCCAGCAGCCGAATTCAGCTCGGGCGGGGACCGAATGAGCAGTTCTTC. Translated: CASSRIQLGRGPNEQFF.

The sample holds a few counts of this clonotype. This rearrangement joins TRBV9 to TRBJ2-3; unclear D gene. This CDR3 is 15 amino acids long. Per the germline V gene, CDR1 is SGDLS and CDR2 is YYNGEE. V lost 3 bases, J lost 1 base, and 12 bases lay in between. The CDR3 loop is CASSGQAYGTDTQYF. In DNA, the CDR3 is TGTGCCAGCAGCGGCCAGGCTTATGGCACAGATACGCAGTATTTT.

The chain combines TRBV18 with TRBJ1-2; 7 bases map to TRBD1. The CDR3 spans 14 residues. Germline lookup yields CDR1 KGHSH and CDR2 LQKENI. J was trimmed by 1 base and V by 3 bases; bases with no gene match: 2. CDR3 bases: TGTGCCAGCTCACCGGGGACAGATAACTATGGCTACACCTTC. Protein product: CASSPGTDNYGYTF.

This clonotype has at least ten counts. The chain joins TRBV30 to TRBJ2-7, with D tentatively TRBD1 or TRBD2 (6 bases each). In germline, CDR1 is GTSNPN, CDR2 SVGIG (reference sequence). The CDR3 has 12 amino acids. Trimming cost V 8 bases and J 3 bases, with 14 bases left between them. Written as DNA, the CDR3 is TGTGCCGGAGGGGGAACAAACTACGAGCAGTACTTC. Translating it yields CAGGGTNYEQYF.

This clonotype was observed many times. The J gene is TRBJ2-1, the V gene TRBV10-3; 8 bases fit TRBD2. This CDR3 comprises 13 residues. Germline V gene sequence: CDR1 ENHRY, CDR2 SYGVKD. V trimming: 9 bases; J trimming: 6 bases; junction bases outside the gene matches: 7. DNA for the CDR3: TGTGCCATAACCGGGGGGGCCTTCAATGAGCAGTTCTTC. Its translation: CAITGGAFNEQFF.

This clonotype appeared a few times. V gene TRBV20-1 combines with J gene TRBJ1-2; D possibly corresponds to TRBD1 (5 bases). V lost 6 bases and J 4 bases, leaving 18 bases between the germline ends. This CDR3 comprises 14 residues. Germline CDR1 reads DFQATT; CDR2 reads SNEGSKA (reference sequence). In DNA form, the CDR3 reads TGCAGTGCGGCGGGTCAGGGAGGAAGCTATGGCTACACCTTC. Protein sequence: CSAAGQGGSYGYTF.